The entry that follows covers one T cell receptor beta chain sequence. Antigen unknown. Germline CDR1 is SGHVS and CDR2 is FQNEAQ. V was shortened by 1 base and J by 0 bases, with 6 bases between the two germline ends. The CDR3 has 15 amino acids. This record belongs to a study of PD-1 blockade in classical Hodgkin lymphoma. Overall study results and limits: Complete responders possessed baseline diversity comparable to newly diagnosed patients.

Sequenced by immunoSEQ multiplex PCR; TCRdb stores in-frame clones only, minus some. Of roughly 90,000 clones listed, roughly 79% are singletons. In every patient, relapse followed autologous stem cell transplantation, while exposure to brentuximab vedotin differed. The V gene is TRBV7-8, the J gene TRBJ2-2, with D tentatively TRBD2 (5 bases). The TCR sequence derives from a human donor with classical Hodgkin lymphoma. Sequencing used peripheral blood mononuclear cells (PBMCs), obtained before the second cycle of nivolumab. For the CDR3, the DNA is TGTGCCAGCAGCTTAGTGCGGGCGAACACCGGGGAGCTGTTTTTT. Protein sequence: CASSLVRANTGELFF.